Sequencing of this T cell receptor (beta chain) was carried out in a study of shared clonotypes between healthy human individuals. Original analysis: Filtering differed for immunoSEQ, which gave only junction sequences without quality scores. The protocol was immunoSEQ multiplex PCR, while the TCRdb copy is restricted to in-frame clones and leaves out a portion. V and J calls and clone size are copied from that table; D and trimming were computed from the DNA. Among 600,000 to 750,000 clones, more than 70% were seen once, and the ten largest hold approximately 2%. CDR3 length: 14 residues. The ends were cut back, 5 bases at V and 4 bases at J, with 9 bases in the middle. CDR1 and CDR2 from the germline V gene are MNHEY and SVGAGI.

This receptor was obtained from a woman aged 30 to 39 in good health. J is TRBJ1-6 and V is TRBV6-5; no reliable D call. The sample comprised memory CD4+ T cells sorted from blood. Subset of the sample: CD45RA-negative fraction. The CDR3 here is CASSRADYNSPLHF. CDR3 bases: TGTGCCAGCAGTAGGGCCGATTATAATTCACCCCTCCACTTT.